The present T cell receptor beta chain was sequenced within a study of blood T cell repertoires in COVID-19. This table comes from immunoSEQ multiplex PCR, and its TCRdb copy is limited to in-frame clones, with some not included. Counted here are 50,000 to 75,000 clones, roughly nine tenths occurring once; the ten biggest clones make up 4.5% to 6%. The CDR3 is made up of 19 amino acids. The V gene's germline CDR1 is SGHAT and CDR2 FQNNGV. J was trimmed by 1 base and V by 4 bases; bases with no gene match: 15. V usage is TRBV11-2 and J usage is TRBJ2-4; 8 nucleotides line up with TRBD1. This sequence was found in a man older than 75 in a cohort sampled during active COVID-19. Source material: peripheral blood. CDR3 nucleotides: TGTGCCAGCAGCTCTATTATAGGACAGGGAGTTGGGGCCAAAAACATTCAGTACTTC. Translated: CASSSIIGQGVGAKNIQYF.